The following is a T cell receptor (beta chain) sequence with its context. Participants spanned ages roughly 18 to 90 years and resided in roughly 22 US areas. Cohorts were assigned according to the clinical history that participants reported. Cohort 3 donors were reported recovered after two negative PCRs, clearance, or symptom resolution. The CDR3 length is 16 residues. Germline-derived CDR1 and CDR2 are SGHAT and FQNNGV. The ends were cut back, 5 bases at V and 0 bases at J, with 13 bases in the middle. This entry belongs to a study of blood T cell repertoires in COVID-19. Sequencing used immunoSEQ multiplex PCR; TCRdb keeps in-frame clones, though not all of them. The sample has around 260,000 clones, roughly 85% seen once.

The sample comprised PBMCs or T cells enriched from blood (not recorded which). The source of this sequence is a woman in her twenties or thirties who had recovered from COVID-19. The chain links TRBV11-2 to TRBJ2-2, with D possibly TRBD1 on 6 matching bases. The DNA of the CDR3 is TGTGCCAGCAGCCACAAGGGGGTCTCGAACACCGGGGAGCTGTTTTTT. Its translation is CASSHKGVSNTGELFF.